This T cell receptor beta chain was sequenced for a study of cytomegalovirus exposure and HLA in healthy donors (dated by TCRdb to about 2017). Background on the whole study: An earlier analysis of approximately 640 of the donors reported about 250 Gb of sequence data and some 120 million unique TCR beta sequences from some 180 million T cells. An early release covering roughly 640 HLA-typed donors comprised about 290 gigabases of sequencing data and 85 million or so unique TCR sequences. Of the roughly 400 genotyped donors, 65% to 90% fell in the genetic ancestry cluster associated with self-reported Caucasian donors. The aim of the study was to test whether cataloging public T cell receptors could identify signatures of past pathogen exposure. The T cell repertoires of 550 to 850 subjects were profiled by immunosequencing and related to cytomegalovirus serostatus. A separate validation cohort of 90 to 150 different subjects was used in addition to the approximately 700-subject first cohort. To predict cytomegalovirus infection status, the study combined high-throughput TCR immunosequencing, statistical association of individual TCRs with disease status, and machine learning. A later analysis re-examined previously published TCR beta repertoires from over 500 donors and added high-resolution HLA genotyping to investigate patterns of TCR occurrence. Rather than drawing on any new phenotypic data, the later analysis identified candidate immune exposures from TCR beta sequences and the way those sequences occurred across donors. An earlier analysis of 587 of the donors applied high-throughput TCR beta sequencing to assess whether each TCR beta V gene segment acted as functional or pseudogenic. Alongside the repertoire data, information on donor age, sex, ethnicity and CMV serostatus was compiled. A later genetic analysis used genome-wide SNP genotypes for about 55% of the 666 donors, treating that subset as a discovery cohort. Every discovery cohort repertoire had been produced on one sequencing platform. HLA typing included class I and class II loci at four-digit resolution. The number of typed donors differed by locus: about 620-640 for A, B, C, DRB1 and DQB1; roughly 510 for DQA1; some 590 for DPA1; and around 490 for DPB1. A few DR-DQ haplotypes were handled as single units for association and clustering because linkage in the cohort was strong. Among some 400 genotyped donors of the cohort, an average of roughly 230,000 unique TCR beta nucleotide sequences was sequenced per donor, of which about 19% were non-productive.

The cohort comprised under 700 healthy bone marrow donors. At the time of sampling, every cohort member was nominally healthy, though immune exposures that went unrecorded were likely present. The donor tested CMV seronegative and was one of the 352 seronegative cohort members. A peripheral blood sample was provided by each donor, and peripheral blood mononuclear cells were used for TCR beta sequencing. Genomic DNA was extracted from the blood cell samples with the Qiagen DNeasy Blood Extraction Kit. Libraries came from the immunoSEQ multiplex PCR assay. For the multiplex PCR, a mixture combining 60 forward primers for TCR Vbeta segments and 13 reverse primers for TCR Jbeta segments was used. Amplification of the CDR3 region of rearranged TCR beta genes was performed with a multiplex PCR assay on genomic DNA. On the Illumina HiSeq System, the amplified TCR beta libraries were sequenced as 87-base-pair reads. From the authors' description of their analysis: A later analysis tallied around 80 million unique TCR beta chains across the approximately 670 repertoires, and about 10 million of those chains were shared by two or more donors. A nearest-neighbor algorithm error-corrected the raw reads and collapsed the reads into unique sequences, merging closely related sequences to remove PCR and sequencing errors. To assign V, D and J gene segments, CDR3 sequences were aligned to IMGT reference sequences. Each retained sequence needed at least a six-nucleotide match to both a V gene segment and a J gene segment. A rearrangement was called productive if the CDR3 had no stop codons and remained in frame with V and J, and every other rearrangement was called non-productive. Following IMGT convention, CDR3 was defined as the stretch from the second conserved V-encoded cysteine to the conserved J-encoded phenylalanine. Sequences without an unambiguous match to a single V gene segment were excluded from the earlier analysis of about 630 of the donors. An earlier analysis of under 750 of the donors called V segments functional above 56.7% productive rearrangements and segregating when the between-donor standard deviation exceeded 5%. To diagnose cytomegalovirus status from the catalog of TCR beta chain sequences, a statistical classification framework was built. In a later analysis, V and J genes were assigned by comparing TCR nucleotide sequences against IMGT/GENE-DB human TR gene sequences. The TCRdist pipeline was used in a later analysis to assign CDR3 sequences and most-parsimonious VDJ recombination scenarios. A later analysis defined each TCR beta chain by its CDR3 amino acid sequence plus V-gene family, and excluded reads lacking a unique V-gene family. In a later analysis, around 600 highly shared, low-generation-probability nucleotide sequences were removed to address suspected cross-contamination and a sequencing artifact. In a later analysis, a clonal expansion index for each public chain was calculated from normalized within-repertoire ranks of inferred template counts. Generation probabilities in a later analysis came from a VDJ recombination model fitted to out-of-frame rearrangements, and those results were checked against IGoR. In a later analysis, TCR-TCR, TCR-HLA and TCR-CMV co-occurrence was scored with hypergeometric tests, and a repertoire-size bias correction was applied to TCR pairs. False discovery rates were estimated in a later analysis by permuting HLA or CMV assignments 20 times. In a later analysis, co-occurring TCRs were grouped using DBSCAN, and TCRdist sequence similarity was added for clustering within HLA-allele-positive subsets. Repertoires with fewer than 30,000 or more than 120,000 public chains, plus five repertoires with anomalous nucleotide sharing, were excluded from co-occurrence clustering. What TCRdb holds here is the immuneACCESS table cut down to in-frame rearrangements. Part of the clones is not present; checked against another copy, under half of the missing clones reflect an unresolved V gene, and the others are unexplained. V and J calls and clone size are as listed in that table; D and trimming were resolved from the DNA. The sample data list under 200,000 clones, and roughly 80% of these were observed just once. The biggest ten clones account for roughly 0.69% of the sample.

Results and caveats for the whole study, not just this receptor: Compared with the 666-donor mean, donors in an Asian-associated ancestry cluster had fewer N-insertions in productive TCRs, according to a later genetic analysis. An earlier analysis of approximately 540 of the donors showed that most TCR beta V segments appeared in productive rearrangements either about 87% or about 30% of the time, which broadly matched IMGT annotations. While some public TCRs were present in many individuals, most TCR sequences turned up only very rarely across donors. A further reported finding was that TCR beta sequences accurately predicted the HLA-A and HLA-B alleles for most subjects in the first cohort. According to a later analysis, parvovirus B19, influenza, CMV and Epstein-Barr virus appeared linked to several top co-occurrence clusters. Three of the identified cytomegalovirus-associated TCR beta chains were confirmed in vitro to be specific for cytomegalovirus antigens. The presence/absence analyses assumed that sequencing depth was roughly uniform across donors, and that assumption may not be true. Seventeen rarely observed V segments, including chromosome 9 orphons, were excluded from the earlier analysis of approximately 500 of the donors because counts were too low. Assigning TCR associations to individual alleles was difficult when HLA alleles, especially DR and DQ, strongly co-occurred. Most CMV-associated TCR beta chains appeared to be HLA-restricted in a later analysis, and the HLA associations seemed to be driven largely by CMV exposure. Because some donors lacked HLA typing at each locus, the association tests relied only on the typed subset. In a later analysis, the rate of TCR association differed among HLA loci, with DRB1 alleles having the most associated TCRs and HLA-C alleles having the fewest. A later analysis found that HLA-associated TCR beta chains were more clonally expanded and had lower generation probabilities than equally common non-associated chains. In this cohort, only TCR beta chains were sequenced, and detectable features were limited by the absence of alpha or paired-chain data. The study gave a list of some 150 TCR beta chains associated with cytomegalovirus. Correlated functional status among segregating V segments might be attributable to linkage disequilibrium, but an unknown experimental factor could not be ruled out. Immune exposure information for the cohort was limited to CMV serostatus. In a later analysis, some 17,000 TCR beta sequences were associated with specific HLA alleles at a false discovery rate of 0.05. The authors suggested that the approach could potentially be generalized to other disease states and immunological phenotypes. Cytomegalovirus status was reported to be diagnosed by the classifier with high specificity and sensitivity in both the original and validation cohorts. V-gene and J-gene trimming of TCR beta chains was associated with a missense DCLRE1C variant in a later genetic analysis, and the association was replicated in an independent cohort. A cluster of highly shared sequence variants was judged likely to represent a technical artifact of the sequencing pipeline.

With respect to this clone: Its antigen has not been determined. There are no base qualities to consult, and no much larger clone falls within one base.

The receptor comes from a woman aged 18-29 years in good health and CMV-seronegative. The sample comprised PBMCs.

The nucleotides are TGTGCCAGTAGTAGGGAGGGTGCCAATGAGCAGTTCTTC. It specifies CASSREGANEQFF. The chain employs TRBV19 and TRBJ2-1; TRBD2 fits 7 bases in the junction. From V the trimming removes 4 bases and from J it removes 6 bases, while the gene matches leave 3 bases of the junction unaccounted for. The CDR3 contains 13 residues, cysteine and phenylalanine counted. Left in the record is the CDR3 DNA by itself, 39 bases read in frame from the first base. The germline V gene (reference sequence) sets CDR1 to LNHDA and CDR2 to SQIVND.